The present entry profiles one T cell receptor (beta chain) with its context. Sequencing used immunoSEQ multiplex PCR; TCRdb keeps in-frame clones, though not all of them. The data contain roughly 250,000 clones, about 86% of them singletons. V was trimmed by 5 bases and J by 4 bases, leaving 20 bases between them. The CDR3 sequence is 16 residues long. Per the germline V gene, CDR1 is LNHDA and CDR2 is SQIVND (reference sequence). The sample originates from a study of blood T cell repertoires in COVID-19. This sequence joins TRBV19 and TRBJ1-1, with D perhaps matching TRBD1 (5 bases). The sequencing sample was made of peripheral blood. The TCR comes from a woman aged 55 to 70 with active or convalescent COVID-19. The CDR3 region has the DNA TGTGCCAGTAGTCCGACCCAAACCAGGGTAAGCACTGAAGCTTTCTTT. This encodes CASSPTQTRVSTEAFF.